These T cell receptor beta chains were read from a single sample in a study of cytomegalovirus exposure and HLA in healthy donors. Profiling relied on immunoSEQ multiplex PCR, and the TCRdb table lists in-frame clones only, not all of them. The repertoire includes about 82,000 clones, 75% to 90% of them detected once, and approximately 2.2% sits in the top ten. Specimen: PBMCs. The receptors come from a man aged 18-30 years in good health and CMV-seronegative. Both conserved end residues are part of each CDR3. A D gene is named only where the DNA matches it firmly. The size field is filled for only some rows; it gives once, few, many or a size class.

>TRBD1|TRBV9|TRBJ2-3|NA
TGTGCCAGCAGCCCCCGCCGGGACAGGGACACAGATACGCAGTATTTT
CASSPRRDRDTDTQYF
>NA|TRBV27|TRBJ1-5|once
TGTGCCAGCAGTTCGGTCAGGGACATTAGAAATCAGCCCCAGCATTTT
CASSSVRDIRNQPQHF
>TRBD1|TRBV5-1|TRBJ2-1|NA
TGCGCCAGCAGCTTAACCACCCCGGGGACAGGGCCCTTCAGCTCCTACAATGAGCAGTTCTTC
CASSLTTPGTGPFSSYNEQFF
>TRBD1|TRBV11-2|TRBJ1-1|NA
TGTGCCAGCAGCTCGGACAGGGGCACTGAAGCTTTCTTT
CASSSDRGTEAFF
>TRBD2|TRBV27|TRBJ2-7|NA
TGTGCCAGCAGTCCTCTGGCGGGAGGGACCTACGAGCAGTACTTC
CASSPLAGGTYEQYF
>NA|TRBV28|TRBJ1-2|NA
TGTGCCAGCAGTTCTCTCCTCGAGGGAGGCTACACCTTC
CASSSLLEGGYTF
>NA|TRBV13|TRBJ1-1|NA
TGTGCCAGCAGGGCGGTACAGAACACTGAAGCTTTCTTT
CASRAVQNTEAFF
>TRBD1|TRBV11-2|TRBJ2-7|once
TGTGCCAGCAGTTCGGCCGGGACAGTCACCTACGAGCAGTACTTC
CASSSAGTVTYEQYF
>NA|TRBV2|TRBJ2-1|NA
TGTGCCAGCATGGAAGAGCGGGTGGGAGAGCAGTTCTTC
CASMEERVGEQFF
>TRBD1|TRBV5-1|TRBJ1-1|NA
TGCGCCAGCAGCCGTGACAGGGTGAAAGCTTTCTTT
CASSRDRVKAFF
>TRBD1|TRBV5-6|TRBJ1-5|NA
TGTGCCAGCAGCTTGATTGGACAGGGAAAACTGGATCAGCCCCAGCATTTT
CASSLIGQGKLDQPQHF
>TRBD2|TRBV18|TRBJ2-3|NA
TGTGCCAGCTCACCACCAGCGGGAGTGAGACGAGATACGCAGTATTTT
CASSPPAGVRRDTQYF
>TRBD1|TRBV7-9|TRBJ1-1|NA
TGTGCCGTTACAGGGGGACGCAGGGGTGGCACTGAAGCTTTCTTT
CAVTGGRRGGTEAFF
>TRBD1|TRBV6-1|TRBJ2-1|few
TGTGCCAGCAGTGGCGACAGGGGGTCGGGGAATGAGCAGTTCTTC
CASSGDRGSGNEQFF
>TRBD1|TRBV10-3|TRBJ1-2|NA
TGTGCCACTCGAGACAGGGTTGAAGGCTACACCTTC
CATRDRVEGYTF
>TRBD2|TRBV5-4|TRBJ2-7|NA
TGTGCCAGCAGCTTGGAGACTAGCGGGAGGGACGAGCAGTACTTC
CASSLETSGRDEQYF
>TRBD1|TRBV19|TRBJ1-1|NA
TGTGCCAGTAGGGACAGGCTCATGAACACTGAAGCTTTCTTT
CASRDRLMNTEAFF
>TRBD1|TRBV5-1|TRBJ2-2|NA
TGCGCCAGCAGGGACAGGGGGCTGACCGGGGAGCTGTTTTTT
CASRDRGLTGELFF
>NA|TRBV5-1|TRBJ2-2|NA
TGCGCCAGCACAAACCATGGGGCTGACGGGGAGCTGTTTTTT
CASTNHGADGELFF
>NA|TRBV6-1|TRBJ2-4|NA
TGTGCCAGCACCCTCAAAAACATTCAGTACTTC
CASTLKNIQYF
>NA|TRBV5-1|TRBJ2-7|NA
TGCGCCAGCAGCTTGGCTCGGGGTACGATCGAGCAGTACTTC
CASSLARGTIEQYF
>TRBD2|TRBV5-1|TRBJ2-7|NA
TGCGCCAGCTCCCGAGGTAGCGGGAGATCGCACGAGCAGTACTTC
CASSRGSGRSHEQYF
>NA|TRBV5-4|TRBJ1-2|once
TGTGCCAGCAGCTCGCTAGGCAGTGGTCGCGGCTACACCTTC
CASSSLGSGRGYTF
>NA|TRBV5-1|TRBJ2-7|few
TGCGCCAGCAGCCTCACAGCGGATTACCGTTACGAGCAGTACTTC
CASSLTADYRYEQYF
>TRBD1|TRBV7-6|TRBJ1-4|NA
TGTGCCAGCAGCCCAACATCTCCTGACAGGGGAGGTGAAAAACTGTTTTTT
CASSPTSPDRGGEKLFF
>NA|TRBV5-1|TRBJ2-1|NA
TGCGCCAGCAGCTTACCTAGCGTCTACAATGAGCAGTTCTTC
CASSLPSVYNEQFF
>NA|TRBV5-1|TRBJ1-1|NA
TGCGCCAGCACCGAGAATCCCAGGGGGAACACTGAAGCTTTCTTT
CASTENPRGNTEAFF
>NA|TRBV5-5|TRBJ2-2|NA
TGTACCAGCAGCTTCTCCGGCACCGGGGAGCTGTTTTTT
CTSSFSGTGELFF
>NA|TRBV5-8|TRBJ1-3|NA
TGTGCCACTATGACAGACGGGTCGCCTCGTGGAAACACCATATATTTT
CATMTDGSPRGNTIYF